Below, 10 T cell receptor beta chains from the same sample are listed, as sequenced in a study of Graves' ophthalmopathy and Graves' hyperthyroidism. RNA transcripts were the source from which TCR beta CDR3 regions were amplified. First-round RT-PCR with HTBI primers preceded a second-round multiplex PCR. TCRdb recomputed calls from the multiplex PCR reads with MiXCR, one row per CDR3 protein. The table has over a million distinct CDR3 sequences, about two fifths seen once. Sequencing was carried out using peripheral blood or thyroid tissue (not recorded which). The receptors shown here come from an adult man with Graves' hyperthyroidism.

This clonotype was detected many times. The CDR3 DNA is TGTGCCAGCAGTGAAGTTGGTTACGGTCGTAACACCATATATTTT. This translates into CASSEVGYGRNTIYF. The chain has TRBV2 and TRBJ1-3; D is undetermined. Trimming took 1 base from V and 7 from J, leaving 14 bases between them. The CDR3 is made up of 15 amino acids. Germline V gives CDR1 SNHLY, CDR2 FYNNEI.

As regards this clonotype: Given a much more abundant clone one base away, this may be a read error. The chain employs TRBV20-1 and TRBJ2-7, with a tentative D call TRBD2 (6 bases). The ends were cut back, 0 bases at V and 3 bases at J, with 12 bases in the middle. The CDR3 runs 14 residues. Germline lookup yields CDR1 DFQATT and CDR2 SNEGSKA (reference sequence). The CDR3 DNA reads as TGCAGTGCTAGAGATCTCGGCGGGAACTACGAGCAGTACTTC. Its translation: CSARDLGGNYEQYF.

V is TRBV6-2 or TRBV6-3 and J is TRBJ1-5; maybe TRBD1 (6 bases). The CDR3 contains 14 residues. CDR1 and CDR2 from the germline V gene are MNHEY and SVGEGT. V gave up 4 bases and J gave up 6 bases, with 13 bases separating them. CDR3 residues: CASSFSGGSQPQHF. The CDR3, as DNA: TGTGCCAGCAGTTTCAGCGGGGGCAGTCAGCCCCAGCATTTT.

V and J are TRBV10-3 and TRBJ1-3, with D maybe TRBD1 (5 bases). The CDR3 has 19 residues. The germline V gene has CDR1 ENHRY and CDR2 SYGVKD. V lost 0 bases to trimming and J lost 0 bases, with 18 bases between them. Written as DNA, the CDR3 is TGTGCCATCAGTGAGTCTGCCATCTTTTCGGGGCTCTCTGGAAACACCATATATTTT. It specifies CAISESAIFSGLSGNTIYF.

This clonotype was observed at least ten times. The rearrangement links TRBV7-9 to TRBJ1-1; TRBD1 matches at 7 bases. The CDR3 sequence is 18 residues long. V lost 1 base to trimming and J lost 1 base; unmatched junction nucleotides: 12. From germline, CDR1 is SEHNR and CDR2 FQNEAQ (reference sequence). CDR3 DNA sequence: TGTGCCAGCAGCTTAGGTCTCTCGCCGGGACAGCGGAACACTGAAGCTTTCTTT. Its translation: CASSLGLSPGQRNTEAFF.

The chain employs TRBV11-2 and TRBJ2-2; weak D call: TRBD1 (6 bases). Trimming pared 5 bases from V and 0 bases from J, leaving 16 bases between. CDR1 and CDR2 from the germline V gene are SGHAT and FQNNGV. CDR3 size: 17 residues. This chain's CDR3 is CASSPLEDSANTGELFF. CDR3 DNA sequence: TGTGCCAGCAGCCCCTTAGAGGACAGCGCGAACACCGGGGAGCTGTTTTTT.

The chain combines TRBV7-9 with TRBJ2-1; possibly TRBD2 for D (5 bases). The CDR3 spans 14 residues. V lost 2 bases to trimming and J lost 8 bases, with 13 bases between them. The germline V gene has CDR1 SEHNR and CDR2 FQNEAQ (reference sequence). The CDR3 DNA follows: TGTGCCAGCAGCTTATTTGGCCGGCGGGATGAGCAGTTCTTC. Encoded protein: CASSLFGRRDEQFF.

This clonotype has only a few counts. This sequence joins TRBV12-3 or TRBV12-4 and TRBJ2-7, with TRBD1 identical over 7 bases. The J segment lost 5 bases and the V segment lost 6 bases, leaving 7 bases of the junction unmatched. The length of the CDR3 is 13 residues. In DNA, the CDR3 is TGTGCCAGCAGGCCAGACAGGGTCGACGAGCAGTACTTC. It encodes CASRPDRVDEQYF.

This clonotype was detected many times. J is TRBJ1-5 and V is TRBV7-8; D remains ambiguous. This CDR3 contains 16 residues. V shed 4 bases and J shed 1 base, with 14 bases lying between them. Germline values: CDR1 SGHVS, CDR2 FQNEAQ. The CDR3 region is CASSYLESPSNQPQHF. DNA for the CDR3: TGTGCCAGCAGCTACCTGGAGAGTCCAAGCAATCAGCCCCAGCATTTT.

This clonotype was seen a single time. A single base separates this from a much larger clone, so it may be a read error. The chain carries TRBV20-1 and TRBJ2-7; D ambiguous. CDR3 length equals 13 residues. V lost 5 bases, J lost 2 bases, and 13 bases lay in between. From germline, CDR1 is DFQATT and CDR2 SNEGSKA (reference sequence). The CDR3 DNA is TGCAGTGCTGCCACCCTCGGTCCCTACGAGCAGTACTTC. Its translation is CSAATLGPYEQYF.